The 2 T cell receptor beta chains presented below share a single source sample, sequenced in a study of blood T cell repertoires in COVID-19 (dated by TCRdb to 2020 to 2022). Library preparation employed the immunoSEQ multiplex PCR assay. In TCRdb, the immuneACCESS table is reduced to in-frame sequences with V and J assigned. These tables do not hold every clone; where another copy was compared, an unresolved V gene accounts for under half, and the others remain unexplained. In this sample the table shows 160,000 or so clones, about four fifths of which occur a single time. The biggest ten clones account for 10% to 15% of the sample. The sample consisted of peripheral blood. These receptors all stem from a man in his sixties or seventies who had recovered from COVID-19.

This clone was counted a few times. The rearrangement uses TRBV19 and TRBJ2-1, with 8 nucleotides matching TRBD1. The CDR3 sequence is 16 residues long. Losses at the gene ends were 5 bases for V and 0 bases for J; bases not matched to a gene: 6. Germline V gene data show CDR1 as LNHDA and CDR2 as SQIVND (reference sequence). The DNA of the CDR3 is TGTGCCAGTAGTCCCGGACAGGGAGGCTCCTACAATGAGCAGTTCTTC. Its translation: CASSPGQGGSYNEQFF.

The rearrangement uses TRBV5-1 and TRBJ2-1, with 8 positions matching TRBD2. Unmatched junction bases numbered 3, after V lost 0 bases and J lost 4 bases. Germline V gives CDR1 SGHRS, CDR2 YFSETQ. There are 15 residues in the CDR3. The CDR3 reads CASSLGSGGYNEQFF. The CDR3, as DNA: TGCGCCAGCAGCTTGGGAAGCGGGGGTTACAATGAGCAGTTCTTC.